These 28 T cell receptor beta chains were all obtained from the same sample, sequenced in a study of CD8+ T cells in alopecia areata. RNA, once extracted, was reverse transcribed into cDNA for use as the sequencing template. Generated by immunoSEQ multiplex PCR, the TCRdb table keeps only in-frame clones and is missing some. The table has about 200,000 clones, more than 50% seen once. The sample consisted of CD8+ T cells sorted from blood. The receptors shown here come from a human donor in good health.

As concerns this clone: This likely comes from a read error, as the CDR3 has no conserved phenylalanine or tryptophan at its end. The CDR3 here is CASSLDQGTTYEQYL. As DNA, the CDR3 is TGTGCCAGCAGCTTGGACCAGGGAACCACCTACGAGCAGTACCTC. The rearrangement joins TRBV5-6 to TRBJ2-7; D is perhaps TRBD1 (5 bases). The CDR3 extends over 15 amino acids. Germline V gene sequence: CDR1 SGHDT, CDR2 YYEEEE. Deletions cut 0 bases from V and 2 bases from J, with 12 bases between.

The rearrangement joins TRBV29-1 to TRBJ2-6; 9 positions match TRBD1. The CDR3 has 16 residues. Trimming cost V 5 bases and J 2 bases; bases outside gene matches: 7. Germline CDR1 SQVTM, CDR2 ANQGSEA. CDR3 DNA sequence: TGCAGCGTTATACAGGGGGCGCCGGCTGGGGCCAACGTCCTGACTTTC. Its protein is CSVIQGAPAGANVLTF.

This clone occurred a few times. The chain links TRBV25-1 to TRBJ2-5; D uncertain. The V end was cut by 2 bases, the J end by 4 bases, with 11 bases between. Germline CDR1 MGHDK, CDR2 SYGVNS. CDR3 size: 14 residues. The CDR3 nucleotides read TGTGCCAGCAGTGAAGTGGGGTGGTTAGAGACCCAGTACTTC. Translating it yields CASSEVGWLETQYF.

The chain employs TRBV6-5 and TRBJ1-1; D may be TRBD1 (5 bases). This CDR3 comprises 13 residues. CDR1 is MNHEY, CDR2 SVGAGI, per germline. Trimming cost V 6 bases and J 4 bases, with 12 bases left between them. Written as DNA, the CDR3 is TGTGCCAGCAGACTGTCTGGGGGCACTGAAGCTTTCTTT. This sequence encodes CASRLSGGTEAFF.

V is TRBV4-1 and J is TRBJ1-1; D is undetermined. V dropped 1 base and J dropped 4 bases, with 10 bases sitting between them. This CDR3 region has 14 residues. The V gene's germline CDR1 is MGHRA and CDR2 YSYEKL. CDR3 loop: CASSQGPGSTEAFF. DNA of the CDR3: TGCGCCAGCAGCCAAGGCCCAGGATCCACTGAAGCTTTCTTT.

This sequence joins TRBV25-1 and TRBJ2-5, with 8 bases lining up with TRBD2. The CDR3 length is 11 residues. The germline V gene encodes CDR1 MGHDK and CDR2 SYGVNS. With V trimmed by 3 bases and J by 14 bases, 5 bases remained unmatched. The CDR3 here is CASSERGAIYF. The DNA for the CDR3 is TGTGCCAGCAGTGAGCGGGGGGCCATATACTTC.

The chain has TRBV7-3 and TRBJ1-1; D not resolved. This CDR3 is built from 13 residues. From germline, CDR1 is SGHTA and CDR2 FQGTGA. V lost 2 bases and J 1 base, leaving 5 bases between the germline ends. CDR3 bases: TGTGCCAGCAGCTTACGGTCGAACACTGAAGCTTTCTTT. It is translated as CASSLRSNTEAFF.

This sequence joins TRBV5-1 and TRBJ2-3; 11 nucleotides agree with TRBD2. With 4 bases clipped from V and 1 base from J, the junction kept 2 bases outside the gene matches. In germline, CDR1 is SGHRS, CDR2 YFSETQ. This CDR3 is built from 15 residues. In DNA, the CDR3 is TGCGCCAGCAGCACACTAGCGGGGGGCACAGATACGCAGTATTTT. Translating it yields CASSTLAGGTDTQYF.

CDR3 DNA sequence: TGTGCCAGCAGTTCGGAATACAGCTCTGGAAACACCATATATTTT. Protein product: CASSSEYSSGNTIYF. The J gene is TRBJ1-3, the V gene TRBV27; D not resolved. Trimming left V 4 bases short and J 0 bases short, with 10 bases between. CDR3 length: 15 amino acids. Germline V CDR1 and CDR2: MNHEY, SMNVEV (reference sequence).

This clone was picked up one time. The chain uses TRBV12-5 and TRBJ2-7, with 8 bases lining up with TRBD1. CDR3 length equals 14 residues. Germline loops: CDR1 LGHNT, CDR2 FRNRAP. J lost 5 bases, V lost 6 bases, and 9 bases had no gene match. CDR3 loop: CASGQDRVIDEQYF. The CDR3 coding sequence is TGTGCTAGTGGACAGGACAGGGTTATTGACGAGCAGTACTTC.

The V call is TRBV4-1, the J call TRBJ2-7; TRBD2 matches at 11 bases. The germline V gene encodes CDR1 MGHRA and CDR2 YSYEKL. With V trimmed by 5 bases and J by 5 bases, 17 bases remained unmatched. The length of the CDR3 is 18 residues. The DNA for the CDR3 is TGCGCCAGCAGCTCACCCCCCGGGACTAGCGGTGTCCGGGACGAGCAGTACTTC. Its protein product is CASSSPPGTSGVRDEQYF.

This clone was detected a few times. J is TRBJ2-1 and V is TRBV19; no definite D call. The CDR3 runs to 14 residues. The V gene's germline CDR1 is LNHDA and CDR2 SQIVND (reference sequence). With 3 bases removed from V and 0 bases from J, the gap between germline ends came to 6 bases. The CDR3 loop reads CASSMGSSYNEQFF. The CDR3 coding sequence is TGTGCCAGTAGTATGGGCAGCTCCTACAATGAGCAGTTCTTC.

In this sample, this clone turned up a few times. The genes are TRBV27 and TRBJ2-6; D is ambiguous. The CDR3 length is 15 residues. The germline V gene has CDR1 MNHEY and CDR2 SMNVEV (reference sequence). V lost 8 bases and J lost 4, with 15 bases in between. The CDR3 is CASQSGFLGANVLTF. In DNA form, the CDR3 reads TGTGCCAGCCAGAGTGGGTTTCTCGGGGCCAACGTCCTGACTTTC.

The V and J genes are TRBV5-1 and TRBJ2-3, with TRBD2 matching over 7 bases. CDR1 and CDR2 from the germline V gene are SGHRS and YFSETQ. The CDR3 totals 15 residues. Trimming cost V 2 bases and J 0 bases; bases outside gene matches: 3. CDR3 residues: CASSFTSASTDTQYF. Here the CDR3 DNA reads TGCGCCAGCAGCTTCACTAGCGCGAGCACAGATACGCAGTATTTT. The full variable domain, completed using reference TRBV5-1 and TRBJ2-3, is KAGVTQTPRYLIKTRGQQVTLSCSPISGHRSVSWYQQTPGQGLQFLFEYFSETQRNKGNFPGRFSGRQFSNSRSEMNVSTLELGDSALYLCASSFTSASTDTQYFGPGTRLTVL.

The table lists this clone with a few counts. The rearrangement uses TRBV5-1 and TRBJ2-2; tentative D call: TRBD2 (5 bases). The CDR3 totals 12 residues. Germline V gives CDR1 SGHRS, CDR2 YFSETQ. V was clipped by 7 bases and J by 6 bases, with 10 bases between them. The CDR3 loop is CASGWESGELFF. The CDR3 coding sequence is TGCGCCAGCGGATGGGAGTCCGGGGAGCTGTTTTTT.

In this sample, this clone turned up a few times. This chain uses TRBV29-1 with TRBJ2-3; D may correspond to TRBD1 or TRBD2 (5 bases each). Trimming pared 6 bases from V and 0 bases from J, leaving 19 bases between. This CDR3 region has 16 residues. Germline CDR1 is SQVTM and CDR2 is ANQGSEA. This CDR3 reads CSVGPTRDGSTDTQYF. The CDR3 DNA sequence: TGCAGCGTGGGGCCTACCCGGGACGGAAGCACAGATACGCAGTATTTT.

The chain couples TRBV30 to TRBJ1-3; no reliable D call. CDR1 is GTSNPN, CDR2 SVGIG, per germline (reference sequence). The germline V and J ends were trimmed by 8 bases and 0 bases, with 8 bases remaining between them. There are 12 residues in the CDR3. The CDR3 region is CARKHSGNTIYF. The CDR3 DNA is TGTGCCCGAAAACACTCTGGAAACACCATATATTTT.

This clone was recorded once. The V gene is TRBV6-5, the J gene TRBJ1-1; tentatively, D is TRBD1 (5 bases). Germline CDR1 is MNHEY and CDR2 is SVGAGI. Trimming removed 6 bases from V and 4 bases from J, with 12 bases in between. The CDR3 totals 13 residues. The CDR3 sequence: CASSPGISTEAFF. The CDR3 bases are TGTGCCAGCAGCCCAGGGATCTCCACTGAAGCTTTCTTT.

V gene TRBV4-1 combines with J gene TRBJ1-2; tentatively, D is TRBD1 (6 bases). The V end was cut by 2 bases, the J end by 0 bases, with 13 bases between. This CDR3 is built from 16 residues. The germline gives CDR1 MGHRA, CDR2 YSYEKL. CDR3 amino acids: CASSQPGQPPNYGYTF. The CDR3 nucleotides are TGCGCCAGCAGCCAACCCGGACAGCCGCCTAACTATGGCTACACCTTC.

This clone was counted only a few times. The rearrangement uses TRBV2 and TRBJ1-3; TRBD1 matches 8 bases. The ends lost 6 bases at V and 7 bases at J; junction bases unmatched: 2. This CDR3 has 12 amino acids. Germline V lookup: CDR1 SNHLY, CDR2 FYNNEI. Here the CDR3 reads CASRDRANTIYF. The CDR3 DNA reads TGTGCCAGCAGGGACAGGGCTAACACCATATATTTT.

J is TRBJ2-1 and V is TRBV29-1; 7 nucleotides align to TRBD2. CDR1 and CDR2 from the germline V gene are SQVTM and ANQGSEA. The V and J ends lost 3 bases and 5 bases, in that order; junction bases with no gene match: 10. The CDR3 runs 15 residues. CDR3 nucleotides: TGCAGCGTTGACGGGTCGCGGGGGTCAAACAATGAGCAGTTCTTC. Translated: CSVDGSRGSNNEQFF.

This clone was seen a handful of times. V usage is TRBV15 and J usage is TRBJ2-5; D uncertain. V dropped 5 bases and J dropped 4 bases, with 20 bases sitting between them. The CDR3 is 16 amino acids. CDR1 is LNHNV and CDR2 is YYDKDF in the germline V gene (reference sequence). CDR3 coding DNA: TGTGCCACCAGCCTACCGACACCATACGGGCGAGAGACCCAGTACTTC. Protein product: CATSLPTPYGRETQYF.

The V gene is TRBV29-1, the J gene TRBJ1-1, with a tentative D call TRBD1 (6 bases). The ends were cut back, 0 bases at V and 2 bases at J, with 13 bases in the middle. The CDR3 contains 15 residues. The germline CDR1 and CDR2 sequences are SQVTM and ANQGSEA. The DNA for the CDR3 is TGCAGCGTTGAAGATCTTTGGGACACAAACACTGAAGCTTTCTTT. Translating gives CSVEDLWDTNTEAFF.

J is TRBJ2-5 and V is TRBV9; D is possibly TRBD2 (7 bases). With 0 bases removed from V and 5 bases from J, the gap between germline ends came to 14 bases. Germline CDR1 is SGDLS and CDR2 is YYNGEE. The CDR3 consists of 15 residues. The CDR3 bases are TGTGCCAGCAGCGTAGGCGGGGGCAGTAGGGAGACCCAGTACTTC. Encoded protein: CASSVGGGSRETQYF.

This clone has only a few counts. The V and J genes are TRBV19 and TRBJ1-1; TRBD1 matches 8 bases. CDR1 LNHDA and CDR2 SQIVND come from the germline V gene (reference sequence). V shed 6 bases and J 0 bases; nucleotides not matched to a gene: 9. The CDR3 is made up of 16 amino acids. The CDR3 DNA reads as TGTGCCAGTAGAACCGGGACAGGTAAGATGAACACTGAAGCTTTCTTT. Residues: CASRTGTGKMNTEAFF.

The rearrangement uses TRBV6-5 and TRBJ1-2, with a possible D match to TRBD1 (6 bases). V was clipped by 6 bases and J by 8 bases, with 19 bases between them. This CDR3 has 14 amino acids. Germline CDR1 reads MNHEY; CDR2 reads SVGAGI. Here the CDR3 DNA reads TGTGCCAGCAGCAACCCCAGGGGCACTATCGGCTACACCTTC. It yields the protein CASSNPRGTIGYTF.

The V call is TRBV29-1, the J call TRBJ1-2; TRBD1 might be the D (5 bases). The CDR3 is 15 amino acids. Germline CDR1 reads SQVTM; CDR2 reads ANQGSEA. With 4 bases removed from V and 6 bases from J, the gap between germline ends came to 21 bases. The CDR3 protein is CSVVDAGLGWDGYTF. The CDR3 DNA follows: TGCAGCGTTGTTGATGCGGGACTGGGGTGGGATGGCTACACCTTC.

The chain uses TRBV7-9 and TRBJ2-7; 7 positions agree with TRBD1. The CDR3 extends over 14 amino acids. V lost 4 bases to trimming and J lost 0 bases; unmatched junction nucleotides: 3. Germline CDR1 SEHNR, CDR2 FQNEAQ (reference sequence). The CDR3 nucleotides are TGTGCCAGCAGCTCGACAGGGACCTCCTACGAGCAGTACTTC. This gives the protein CASSSTGTSYEQYF.